Listed here are 20 T cell receptor beta chains from one sample, sequenced in a study of regulatory T cells in long-lasting Graves disease. Library construction for TCR beta used iRepertoire HTBI primers and Arm-PCR of CDR3 regions. TCRdb analysed the multiplex PCR reads with MiXCR anew, one entry per CDR3 protein. Among 390,000 or so distinct CDR3 sequences listed, approximately 25% were seen once. Documented time point: persistent/refractory GD, antithyroid drugs over 5 years with positive TRAb. PBMC-derived RNA was used for the TCR library. The source was peripheral blood mononuclear cells (PBMCs), collected when the disease was refractory, from a patient treated with antithyroid drugs. The receptor source for this set is a woman aged 40 to 49 with Graves disease.

Written as DNA, the CDR3 is TGTGCCAGCAGCCAAGTGGCCCCATCGGGGTACGAGCAGTACTTC. Its protein product is CASSQVAPSGYEQYF. The V call is TRBV4-2, the J call TRBJ2-7, with D tentatively TRBD2 (5 bases). With 1 base removed from V and 4 bases from J, the gap between germline ends came to 14 bases. The germline V gene has CDR1 LGHNA and CDR2 YNFKEQ. This CDR3 is built from 15 residues.

This clonotype occurred many times. V is TRBV11-2 and J is TRBJ2-5, with no clear D. Germline values: CDR1 SGHAT, CDR2 FQNNGV. Trimming left V 0 bases short and J 0 bases short, with 8 bases between. The CDR3 extends over 15 amino acids. The CDR3 DNA reads TGTGCCAGCAGCTTAGATTATAGGTACCAAGAGACCCAGTACTTC. This gives the protein CASSLDYRYQETQYF.

This clonotype was found a few times. The CDR3 sequence is CASSYGQDSTGELFF. DNA of the CDR3: TGTGCCAGCAGTTACGGTCAGGATAGCACCGGGGAGCTGTTTTTT. The rearrangement joins TRBV6-5 to TRBJ2-2; D is uncertain. Germline V gives CDR1 MNHEY, CDR2 SVGAGI. Deletions cut 2 bases from V and 4 bases from J, with 11 bases between. This CDR3 region has 15 residues.

This chain uses TRBV7-3 with TRBJ2-2; TRBD2 might be the D (6 bases). Germline-derived CDR1 and CDR2 are SGHTA and FQGTGA. The CDR3 sequence is 14 residues long. Deletions cut 4 bases from V and 6 bases from J, with 12 bases between. In DNA, the CDR3 is TGTGCCAGCAGCTCGGGACTCGGCTCCGGGGAGCTGTTTTTT. Amino acid sequence: CASSSGLGSGELFF.

The sample holds a few counts of this clonotype. The chain combines TRBV5-1 with TRBJ2-7; D uncertain. Germline CDR1 reads SGHRS; CDR2 reads YFSETQ. The CDR3 is 14 amino acids. V was shortened by 2 bases and J by 3 bases, with 12 bases between the two germline ends. This CDR3 is CASSLIVGFYEQYF. CDR3 sequence (DNA): TGCGCCAGCAGCTTAATAGTAGGATTCTACGAGCAGTACTTC.

This clonotype was counted between two and nine times. The DNA is omitted, as the CDR3 cannot be located on it reliably, and the CDR3 follows TCRdb's listing. V usage is TRBV12-5 and J usage is TRBJ2-7; the table's D call, TRBD1, was not checked against the DNA. Germline lookup yields CDR1 LGHNT and CDR2 FRNRAP. The CDR3 is 22 residues long, ends included. The CDR3 loop reads CASGPRQFPTSSTSGRAYEQYF.

V and J are TRBV6-1 and TRBJ2-7; a possible D gene is TRBD1 (6 bases). The V end was cut by 6 bases, the J end by 2 bases, with 20 bases between. CDR3 length equals 16 residues. Germline values: CDR1 MNHNS, CDR2 SASEGT. This CDR3 reads CASRSSGTITTYEQYF. The CDR3, as DNA: TGTGCCAGCAGGAGCTCCGGGACAATAACCACCTACGAGCAGTACTTC.

This clonotype was seen more than once but under ten times. The rearrangement links TRBV12-3 or TRBV12-4 to TRBJ1-3; unclear D gene. The CDR3 totals 15 residues. V was shortened by 8 bases and J by 0 bases, with 14 bases between the two germline ends. The CDR3 nucleotides read TGTGCCAGCGCCCTTACTATTATCTCTGGAAACACCATATATTTT. Protein: CASALTIISGNTIYF.

Note on this clonotype: A single base separates this from a much larger clone, so it may be a read error. This sequence joins TRBV7-8 and TRBJ1-4; D perhaps matches TRBD1 (6 bases). The CDR3 is 17 residues long. Germline CDR1 SGHVS, CDR2 FQNEAQ. The CDR3 sequence: CASSPRGPRGFGERLFF. CDR3 nucleotides: TGTGCCAGCAGCCCCAGGGGCCCCCGAGGGTTTGGGGAAAGACTGTTTTTT.

At least ten counts were recorded for this clonotype. This chain uses TRBV6-1 with TRBJ2-2; maybe TRBD2 (6 bases). The CDR3 consists of 14 residues. Germline V gene sequence: CDR1 MNHNS, CDR2 SASEGT. The V gene lost 4 bases and the J gene lost 5 bases, with 11 bases spanning the gap. This chain's CDR3 is CASSAGAGTGELFF. As DNA, the CDR3 is TGTGCCAGCAGTGCGGGAGCTGGGACCGGGGAGCTGTTTTTT.

This clonotype was detected ten times or more. The V and J genes are TRBV20-1 and TRBJ2-1; 13 nucleotides match TRBD2. Losses at the gene ends were 3 bases for V and 5 bases for J; bases not matched to a gene: 4. The CDR3 sequence is 15 residues long. Germline V gene data show CDR1 as DFQATT and CDR2 as SNEGSKA (reference sequence). This CDR3 reads CSARGTSGRDNEQFF. The DNA of the CDR3 is TGCAGTGCTAGGGGTACTAGCGGGAGGGACAATGAGCAGTTCTTC.

This clonotype was seen repeatedly, ten times or more. This chain links TRBV28 with TRBJ2-7; TRBD1 matches 10 bases. Germline V gene sequence: CDR1 MDHEN, CDR2 SYDVKM. The CDR3 has 15 amino acids. The V gene end was trimmed by 6 bases and the J gene end by 2 bases; junction bases not matched to a gene: 7. The CDR3 DNA reads as TGTGCCAGCAGCATCTTCGGACAGGGGGCCTACGAGCAGTACTTC. It encodes CASSIFGQGAYEQYF.

This clonotype has at least ten counts. The chain recombines TRBV29-1 with TRBJ2-2, with TRBD2 identical over 14 bases. In germline, CDR1 is SQVTM, CDR2 ANQGSEA. The CDR3 has 23 amino acids. Trimming took 5 bases from V and 0 from J; bases not matched to a gene: 23. The CDR3: CSVYDRGQDSGTSGRANTGELFF. The CDR3 region has the DNA TGCAGCGTTTATGACAGGGGACAAGATTCCGGGACTAGCGGGAGAGCGAACACCGGGGAGCTGTTTTTT.

This clonotype was counted ten times or more. The V and J genes are TRBV28 and TRBJ2-2, with 11 bases fitting TRBD2. J gave up 0 bases and V 3 bases, and 9 bases lay outside the gene matches. The germline V gene encodes CDR1 MDHEN and CDR2 SYDVKM. CDR3 length: 19 residues. CDR3 nucleotide sequence: TGTGCCAGCAGTTTCGTGGGCCTAGCGGGAGGAACGAACACCGGGGAGCTGTTTTTT. Its translation is CASSFVGLAGGTNTGELFF.

This clonotype was observed many times. The chain employs TRBV6-1 and TRBJ2-2; no clear D gene. Trimming stripped 10 bases from V and 6 bases from J, with 9 bases between. Germline V lookup: CDR1 MNHNS, CDR2 SASEGT. This CDR3 comprises 11 residues. The CDR3 region is CATFDPGELFF. CDR3 sequence (DNA): TGTGCCACCTTCGACCCCGGGGAGCTGTTTTTT.

This clonotype was observed at least ten times. This chain uses TRBV12-3 or TRBV12-4 with TRBJ2-5; D unresolved. This CDR3 has 13 residues. V gave up 2 bases and J gave up 5 bases, with 9 bases separating them. CDR3 sequence (DNA): TGTGCCAGCAGTTTACGTAGACGGGAGACCCAGTACTTC. Translated: CASSLRRRETQYF.

Remarks on this clonotype: The junction departs from germline at one end; a sequencing error may be responsible. The chain employs TRBV10-2 and TRBJ2-7, with D perhaps matching TRBD1 or TRBD2 (5 bases each). This CDR3 has 12 residues. In germline, CDR1 is WSHSY, CDR2 SAAADI. The CDR3 DNA is TGCGCCAGCCGTGAGGGGACCTACGAGCAGTACTTC. Encoded protein: CASREGTYEQYF.

This chain joins TRBV5-6 and TRBJ2-7, with D maybe TRBD1 (6 bases). CDR3 length: 14 residues. V was clipped by 3 bases and J by 0 bases, with 10 bases between them. Germline V gene data show CDR1 as SGHDT and CDR2 as YYEEEE. CDR3 nucleotide sequence: TGTGCCAGCAGCTGGACAGAGAGCTCCTACGAGCAGTACTTC. Protein product: CASSWTESSYEQYF.

The chain has TRBV11-2 and TRBJ2-4; no definite D call. The V and J ends lost 2 bases and 0 bases respectively, with 17 bases between them. Germline CDR1 reads SGHAT; CDR2 reads FQNNGV. The CDR3 extends over 18 amino acids. This CDR3 is CASSLKKVREPAKNIQYF. CDR3 coding DNA: TGTGCCAGCAGCTTAAAAAAGGTTAGAGAGCCAGCCAAAAACATTCAGTACTTC.

The chain joins TRBV20-1 to TRBJ2-1; the match to TRBD2 covers 8 bases. The CDR3 consists of 18 residues. J lost 5 bases, V lost 0 bases, and 15 bases had no gene match. The germline V gene encodes CDR1 DFQATT and CDR2 SNEGSKA (reference sequence). This CDR3 reads CSARDPGGRGYLHNEQFF. The CDR3 nucleotides read TGCAGTGCTAGAGATCCGGGGGGGCGGGGGTACCTACACAATGAGCAGTTCTTC.